The source of this T cell receptor beta chain is a study of vaccination and CD4 T cells after COVID-19. For the study at large: Either the Pfizer-BioNTech BNT162b2 or Moderna mRNA-1273 vaccine was given as two doses. Cellular stimulation was performed using overlapping spike peptides derived from SARS-CoV-2, HCoV-NL63, HCoV-OC43 and HCoV-229E. Ranging from 14 to 241, the interval between dose two and post-vaccine sampling had a median of 72 days.

With the Oncomine TCR Beta short-read assay, DNA from cultured CD4+ T cells was sequenced. One entry per CDR3 protein results from TCRdb running MiXCR on the PCR reads. This sample yields 10,000 to 15,000 distinct CDR3 sequences, of which around 40% are seen a single time; about 20% belongs to the top ten. On this clonotype: The antigen remains unidentified.

Treatment described: roughly 10-day PBMC culture with coronavirus spike peptide pools or control peptides (ViraFEST assay). Half the medium was replaced with fresh IL-2 medium on days 3 and 7. Germline V gene sequence: CDR1 MDHEN, CDR2 SYDVKM. V lost 4 bases and J 4 bases, leaving 16 bases between the germline ends. The CDR3 is 15 residues long. This TCR was recovered from a human donor who had recovered from COVID-19. The sample here was CD4+ T cells from blood, cultured in vitro, taken before SARS-CoV-2 vaccination. The gene calls are TRBV28 and TRBJ1-1; tentative D call: TRBD1 (5 bases). Written as DNA, the CDR3 is TGTGCCAGCAGTTCCCCCGGGGCAGAAGGCACTGAAGCTTTCTTT. It specifies CASSSPGAEGTEAFF.